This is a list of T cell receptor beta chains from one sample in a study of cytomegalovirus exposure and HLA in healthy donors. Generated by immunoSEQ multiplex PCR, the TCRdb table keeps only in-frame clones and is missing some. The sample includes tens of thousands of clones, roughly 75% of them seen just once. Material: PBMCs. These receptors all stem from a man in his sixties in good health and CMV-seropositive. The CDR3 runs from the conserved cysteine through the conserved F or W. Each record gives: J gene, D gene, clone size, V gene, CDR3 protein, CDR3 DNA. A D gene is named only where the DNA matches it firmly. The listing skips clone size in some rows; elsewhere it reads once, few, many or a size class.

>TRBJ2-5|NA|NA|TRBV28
CASSLWGPQETQYF
TGTGCCAGCAGTTTGTGGGGGCCACAAGAGACCCAGTACTTC
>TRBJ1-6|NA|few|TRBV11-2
CASSTPGAARSPLHF
TGTGCCAGCAGCACTCCAGGGGCAGCACGATCACCCCTCCACTTT
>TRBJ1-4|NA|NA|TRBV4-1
CASSQELGFGGLGLREKLFF
TGCGCCAGCAGCCAAGAATTGGGGTTTGGAGGATTAGGGTTGAGAGAAAAACTGTTTTTT
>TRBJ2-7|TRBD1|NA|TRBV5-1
CASSLDGQGYEQYF
TGCGCCAGCAGCTTGGATGGACAGGGCTACGAGCAGTACTTC
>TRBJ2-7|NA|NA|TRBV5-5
CASRGASSYEQYF
TGTGCCAGCAGAGGGGCCAGCTCCTACGAGCAGTACTTC
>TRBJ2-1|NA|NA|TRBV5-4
CASSLNNRVINEQFF
TGTGCCAGCAGCTTGAATAACCGGGTTATCAATGAGCAGTTCTTC
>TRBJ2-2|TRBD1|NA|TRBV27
CASSFGGTGTGVHTGELFF
TGTGCCAGCAGTTTTGGGGGGACCGGGACAGGGGTCCACACCGGGGAGCTGTTTTTT
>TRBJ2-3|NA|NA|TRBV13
CASSVGLPSTQYF
TGTGCCAGCAGCGTGGGACTTCCATCTACGCAGTATTTT
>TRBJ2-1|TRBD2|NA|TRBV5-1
CASSFGRGAVEGQFF
TGCGCCAGCAGCTTCGGGCGGGGGGCTGTGGAGGGGCAGTTCTTC
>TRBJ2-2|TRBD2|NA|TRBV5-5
CASSLGGRDTGELFF
TGTGCCAGCAGCCTGGGCGGGAGAGATACCGGGGAGCTGTTTTTT
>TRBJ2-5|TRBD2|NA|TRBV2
CASSGGGASETQYF
TGTGCCAGCAGCGGCGGGGGGGCCTCGGAGACCCAGTACTTC
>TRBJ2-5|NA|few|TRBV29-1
CSVDARGKETQYF
TGCAGCGTTGATGCCCGGGGGAAGGAGACCCAGTACTTC
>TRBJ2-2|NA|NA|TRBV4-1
CASSRGSGETGELFF
TGCGCCAGCAGCCGAGGGTCAGGGGAGACCGGGGAGCTGTTTTTT